The 29 T cell receptor beta chains below come from one sample, sequenced in a study of blood T cell repertoires in COVID-19. Profiling relied on immunoSEQ multiplex PCR, and the TCRdb table lists in-frame clones only, not all of them. Of 65,000 to 95,000 clones detected, 70% to 90% appear once; the ten largest clones hold around 8%. The sample taken for sequencing was peripheral blood. These receptors were taken from a man aged 25 to 40 with acute or convalescent COVID-19.

The gene calls are TRBV6-2 or TRBV6-3 and TRBJ2-7; D is ambiguous. CDR3 length equals 14 residues. Looked up from germline, CDR1 is MNHEY and CDR2 is SVGEGT. V was shortened by 2 bases and J by 1 base, with 9 bases between the two germline ends. CDR3 DNA: TGTGCCAGCAGTTACCCAGCAGGATCCTACGAGCAGTACTTC. Its translation is CASSYPAGSYEQYF.

A single count supports this clone. The chain uses TRBV3-1 (or the pseudogene TRBV3-2) and TRBJ1-1; no clear D gene. The ends were cut back, 0 bases at V and 11 bases at J, with 10 bases in the middle. Germline V CDR1 and CDR2: LGHDT, YNNKEL (reference sequence). The CDR3 spans 12 residues. The CDR3 DNA reads TGTGCCAGCAGCCAAGACTCGGGTGGGGCTTTCTTT. This translates into CASSQDSGGAFF.

The chain recombines TRBV18 with TRBJ1-3, with D possibly matching TRBD1 (6 bases). This CDR3 contains 15 residues. Germline CDR1 KGHSH, CDR2 LQKENI. The V and J ends lost 6 bases and 0 bases respectively, with 12 bases between them. The CDR3 sequence: CASSPRGDSGNTIYF. CDR3 in DNA: TGTGCCAGCTCGCCCAGGGGAGACTCTGGAAACACCATATATTTT. Drawing the rest from reference TRBV18 and TRBJ1-3, the complete variable domain is NAGVMQNPRHLVRRRGQEARLRCSPMKGHSHVYWYRQLPEEGLKFMVYLQKENIIDESGMPKERFSAEFPKEGPSILRIQQVVRGDSAAYFCASSPRGDSGNTIYFGEGSWLTVV.

This rearrangement joins TRBV5-4 to TRBJ2-7; 11 nucleotides agree with TRBD2. There are 19 residues in the CDR3. Germline CDR1 is SGHNT and CDR2 is YYREEE (reference sequence). Unmatched junction bases numbered 16, after V lost 4 bases and J lost 1 base. CDR3 nucleotide sequence: TGTGCCAGCAGCCGCAATAGGGCTCTTAGCGGGAGGGAGTCCTACGAGCAGTACTTC. Its translation is CASSRNRALSGRESYEQYF.

CDR3 residues: CASSNRDRAMGYTF. CDR3 nucleotide sequence: TGTGCCAGCAGCAACCGGGACAGGGCCATGGGCTACACCTTC. This chain connects TRBV5-4 to TRBJ1-2; 9 positions agree with TRBD1. V shed 4 bases and J 8 bases; nucleotides not matched to a gene: 9. The CDR3 contains 14 residues. CDR1 SGHNT and CDR2 YYREEE come from the germline V gene (reference sequence). Filled out from reference TRBV5-4 and TRBJ1-2, the complete variable domain reads ETGVTQSPTHLIKTRGQQVTLRCSSQSGHNTVSWYQQALGQGPQFIFQYYREEENGRGNFPPRFSGLQFPNYSSELNVNALELDDSALYLCASSNRDRAMGYTFGSGTRLTVV.

The rearrangement uses TRBV4-3 and TRBJ1-2; 8 bases are a match to TRBD1. The junction had 7 bases not matched to a gene; V was cut back by 0 bases and J by 7 bases. This CDR3 is 15 amino acids long. Germline V gene sequence: CDR1 LGHNA, CDR2 YSLEER. CDR3 coding DNA: TGCGCCAGCAGCCAAGAGTTCAGGGGGCGGGGTGGCTACACCTTC. Translating gives CASSQEFRGRGGYTF.

The genes are TRBV5-4 and TRBJ2-3; tentative D call: TRBD2 (6 bases). The V gene lost 1 base and the J gene lost 0 bases, with 9 bases spanning the gap. Germline values: CDR1 SGHNT, CDR2 YYREEE (reference sequence). The CDR3 covers 15 residues. CDR3 sequence: CASSLLAKSTDTQYF. The CDR3 nucleotides read TGTGCCAGCAGCTTGCTAGCGAAGAGCACAGATACGCAGTATTTT.

This chain links TRBV7-2 with TRBJ2-5; 9 bases align to TRBD2. Germline CDR1 SGHTA, CDR2 FQGNSA. V shed 3 bases, J shed 4 bases, and the junction held 12 bases outside the gene matches. This CDR3 region has 17 residues. The CDR3 protein is CASSLGTSGREGETQYF. The CDR3 coding sequence is TGTGCCAGCAGCTTGGGTACTAGCGGGCGAGAGGGAGAGACCCAGTACTTC.

The V and J genes are TRBV19 and TRBJ1-2; D not certain. CDR3 length: 14 amino acids. Between the trimmed V and J ends, which lost 4 bases and 3 bases, there was a span of 12 bases. CDR1 is LNHDA, CDR2 SQIVND, per germline (reference sequence). The CDR3 nucleotides read TGTGCCAGTAGTACCCCGGGGTTCGACTATGGCTACACCTTC. Its translation is CASSTPGFDYGYTF.

This clone was observed once. This sequence joins TRBV5-1 and TRBJ1-1, with D uncertain. The CDR3 covers 13 residues. Looked up from germline, CDR1 is SGHRS and CDR2 is YFSETQ. Deletions cut 5 bases from V and 2 bases from J, with 10 bases between. CDR3: CASSGEPNTEAFF. The CDR3 DNA reads TGCGCCAGCAGTGGGGAGCCCAACACTGAAGCTTTCTTT.

The rearrangement joins TRBV5-1 to TRBJ1-4; tentatively, D is TRBD1 (6 bases). Germline V lookup: CDR1 SGHRS, CDR2 YFSETQ. The CDR3 extends over 15 amino acids. V was clipped by 5 bases and J by 0 bases, with 11 bases between them. This CDR3 reads CASSWGPSTNEKLFF. As DNA, the CDR3 is TGCGCCAGCAGTTGGGGGCCTTCAACTAATGAAAAACTGTTTTTT.

V is TRBV7-9 and J is TRBJ2-2, with a possible D match to TRBD2 (6 bases). Germline CDR1 is SEHNR and CDR2 is FQNEAQ (reference sequence). The CDR3 consists of 16 residues. V lost 5 bases to trimming and J lost 3 bases, with 16 bases between them. The CDR3 DNA sequence: TGTGCCAGCAGCCCTGGGTGGGACTCTGACACCGGGGAGCTGTTTTTT. This encodes CASSPGWDSDTGELFF.

This CDR3 is CSVAPGTDTQYF. CDR3 nucleotides: TGCAGCGTTGCACCGGGCACAGATACGCAGTATTTT. V and J are TRBV29-1 and TRBJ2-3, with D hard to call. Looked up from germline, CDR1 is SQVTM and CDR2 is ANQGSEA. The CDR3 sequence is 12 residues long. Trimming stripped 4 bases from V and 1 base from J, with 6 bases between.

This chain joins TRBV6-2 or TRBV6-3 and TRBJ2-7, with 9 bases aligning to TRBD2. Trimming cost V 4 bases and J 3 bases; bases outside gene matches: 10. The germline CDR1 and CDR2 sequences are MNHEY and SVGEGT. CDR3 length: 16 amino acids. The CDR3 protein is CASSFDSGRGHYEQYF. The CDR3 DNA is TGTGCCAGCAGTTTCGATAGCGGGAGAGGTCACTACGAGCAGTACTTC.

The genes are TRBV29-1 and TRBJ2-7, with 8 bases lining up with TRBD2. In germline, CDR1 is SQVTM, CDR2 ANQGSEA. V gave up 6 bases and J gave up 1 base; unmatched junction bases: 8. CDR3 length: 14 residues. Written as DNA, the CDR3 is TGCAGCGTCCATAGCGGGAAGGGGTCCTACGAGCAGTACTTC. It translates to CSVHSGKGSYEQYF.

The chain is built from TRBV7-3 and TRBJ1-5; the match to TRBD1 covers 7 bases. This CDR3 is 14 amino acids long. Germline trimming cut 4 bases from V and 5 bases from J; bases unmatched to any gene: 5. Germline V gives CDR1 SGHTA, CDR2 FQGTGA. This chain's CDR3 is CASSSGTDYQPQHF. Written as DNA, the CDR3 is TGTGCCAGCAGCTCCGGGACAGATTATCAGCCCCAGCATTTT.

This clone has a handful of counts. The chain carries TRBV6-5 and TRBJ1-1; 10 bases line up with TRBD1. CDR1 and CDR2 from the germline V gene are MNHEY and SVGAGI. V dropped 1 base and J dropped 4; count of bases not matched to a gene: 0. The CDR3 has 14 residues. The CDR3 nucleotides are TGTGCCAGCAGTTACTGGACAGGGGGCACTGAAGCTTTCTTT. This gives the protein CASSYWTGGTEAFF.

CDR3 DNA: TGCGCCAGCAGCTTTTTGACAGGGACGGGAGAGACCCAGTACTTC. Translated: CASSFLTGTGETQYF. The rearrangement uses TRBV5-1 and TRBJ2-5; TRBD1 matches at 7 bases. The length of the CDR3 is 15 residues. CDR1 is SGHRS, CDR2 YFSETQ, per germline. Trimming at V came to 2 bases and at J to 4 bases, leaving 8 bases not matched to a gene.

This clone was observed a single time. The chain links TRBV5-4 to TRBJ2-7; D may be TRBD2 (6 bases). CDR1 is SGHNT and CDR2 is YYREEE in the germline V gene (reference sequence). CDR3 size: 16 residues. With 6 bases removed from V and 1 base from J, the gap between germline ends came to 20 bases. The CDR3 region has the DNA TGTGCCAGCACCCCCCTGCCGGGACTTGCGTCCTACGAGCAGTACTTC. This sequence encodes CASTPLPGLASYEQYF.

The chain uses TRBV9 and TRBJ2-2; tentatively, D is TRBD1 (6 bases). The V and J ends lost 3 bases and 1 base respectively, with 16 bases between them. This CDR3 spans 17 amino acids. Germline CDR1 is SGDLS and CDR2 is YYNGEE. Here the CDR3 DNA reads TGTGCCAGCAGCGGGGCCATCCTGACAGGGAACACCGGGGAGCTGTTTTTT. As protein: CASSGAILTGNTGELFF.

The chain has TRBV2 and TRBJ1-5; unclear D gene. The length of the CDR3 is 13 residues. Germline-derived CDR1 and CDR2 are SNHLY and FYNNEI. The V end lost 3 bases, the J end lost 6 bases, and 9 bases lay between the germline ends. Here the CDR3 DNA reads TGTGCCAGCAGTGATAGTTTTGCTCAGCCCCAGCATTTT. It translates to CASSDSFAQPQHF.

The chain recombines TRBV28 with TRBJ2-1; tentatively, D is TRBD2 (6 bases). This CDR3 is 17 amino acids long. V dropped 4 bases and J dropped 8 bases, with 24 bases sitting between them. From germline, CDR1 is MDHEN and CDR2 SYDVKM. CDR3 in DNA: TGTGCCAGCAGTTCGATTCGGTCGGGGGTCGGGGCCGATGAGCAGTTCTTC. Encoded protein: CASSSIRSGVGADEQFF. Filled out from reference TRBV28 and TRBJ2-1, the complete variable domain reads DVKVTQSSRYLVKRTGEKVFLECVQDMDHENMFWYRQDPGLGLRLIYFSYDVKMKEKGDIPEGYSVSREKKERFSLILESASTNQTSMYLCASSSIRSGVGADEQFFGPGTRLTVL.

The genes are TRBV19 and TRBJ2-7; 8 bases fit TRBD1. J was trimmed by 2 bases and V by 10 bases; bases with no gene match: 4. The CDR3 loop spans 12 amino acids. In germline, CDR1 is LNHDA, CDR2 SQIVND (reference sequence). The CDR3 here is CATRQGTYEQYF. DNA for the CDR3: TGTGCCACCAGACAGGGGACCTACGAGCAGTACTTC. The complete variable domain, with remaining parts taken from reference TRBV19 and TRBJ2-7, reads DGGITQSPKYLFRKEGQNVTLSCEQNLNHDAMYWYRQDPGQGLRLIYYSQIVNDFQKGDIAEGYSVSREKKESFPLTVTSAQKNPTAFYLCATRQGTYEQYFGPGTRLTVT.

This chain connects TRBV28 to TRBJ1-1; D remains ambiguous. Trimming removed 3 bases from V and 5 bases from J, with 4 bases in between. The germline V gene encodes CDR1 MDHEN and CDR2 SYDVKM. The CDR3 runs 11 residues. CDR3 region: CASSLSTEAFF. In nucleotides, the CDR3 is TGTGCCAGCAGTTTGTCGACTGAAGCTTTCTTT. The variable domain in full, completed from reference TRBV28 and TRBJ1-1, reads DVKVTQSSRYLVKRTGEKVFLECVQDMDHENMFWYRQDPGLGLRLIYFSYDVKMKEKGDIPEGYSVSREKKERFSLILESASTNQTSMYLCASSLSTEAFFGQGTRLTVV.

The CDR3 DNA is TGTGCCAGCAGTCGGACAGGGCTTCAGCCCCAGCATTTT. It yields the protein CASSRTGLQPQHF. This chain joins TRBV28 and TRBJ1-5; 8 positions agree with TRBD1. With 5 bases clipped from V and 6 bases from J, the junction kept 3 bases outside the gene matches. Germline CDR1 is MDHEN and CDR2 is SYDVKM. The CDR3 covers 13 residues.

This clone was found once. The J gene is TRBJ2-2, the V gene TRBV11-2; D gene uncertain. The CDR3 loop spans 15 amino acids. The V gene's germline CDR1 is SGHAT and CDR2 FQNNGV. Trimming took off 5 bases at V and 3 bases at J, with 13 bases between the two ends. This CDR3 reads CASSPSVSHTGELFF. CDR3 sequence (DNA): TGTGCCAGCAGCCCAAGCGTCAGTCACACCGGGGAGCTGTTTTTT.

The CDR3 coding sequence is TGTGCCAGCAGCGTGGGCTTATCGGATACGCAGTATTTT. As protein: CASSVGLSDTQYF. This chain links TRBV9 with TRBJ2-3; D is uncertain. The CDR3 spans 13 residues. Trimming pared 2 bases from V and 6 bases from J, leaving 10 bases between. Germline V gene lookup returns CDR1 SGDLS and CDR2 YYNGEE.

The chain couples TRBV14 to TRBJ2-1, with D possibly TRBD1 on 5 matching bases. The CDR3 length is 13 residues. CDR1 and CDR2 from the germline V gene are SGHDN and FVKESK. V lost 3 bases and J 9 bases, leaving 12 bases between the germline ends. DNA of the CDR3: TGTGCCAGCAGCCACCAGGGCCAGGGTGAGCAGTTCTTC. Protein product: CASSHQGQGEQFF.

The chain couples TRBV3-1 (or the pseudogene TRBV3-2) to TRBJ2-5; TRBD2 matches at 7 bases. The trim removed 7 bases at V and 1 base at J, leaving 9 bases unmatched. Germline CDR1 and CDR2: LGHDT and YNNKEL (reference sequence). The length of the CDR3 is 15 residues. Here the CDR3 reads CASIEIGRGQETQYF. CDR3 bases: TGTGCCAGCATCGAAATAGGGAGGGGCCAAGAGACCCAGTACTTC.